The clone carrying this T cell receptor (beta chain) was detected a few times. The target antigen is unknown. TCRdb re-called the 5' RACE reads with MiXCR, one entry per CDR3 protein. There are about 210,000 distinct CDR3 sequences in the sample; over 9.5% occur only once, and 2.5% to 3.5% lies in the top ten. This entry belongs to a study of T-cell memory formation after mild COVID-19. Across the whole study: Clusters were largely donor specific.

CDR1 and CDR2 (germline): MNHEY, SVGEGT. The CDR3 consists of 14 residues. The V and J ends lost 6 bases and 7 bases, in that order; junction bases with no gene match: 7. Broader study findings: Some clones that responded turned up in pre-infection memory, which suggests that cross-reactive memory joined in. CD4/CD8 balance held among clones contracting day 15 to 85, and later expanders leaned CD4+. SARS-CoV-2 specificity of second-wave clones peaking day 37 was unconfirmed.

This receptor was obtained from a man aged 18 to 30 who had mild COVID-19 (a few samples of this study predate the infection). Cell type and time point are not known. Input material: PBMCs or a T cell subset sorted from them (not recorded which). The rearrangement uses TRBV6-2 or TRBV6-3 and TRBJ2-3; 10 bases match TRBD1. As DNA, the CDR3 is TGTGCCAGCAGCCCGCGACAGGGGGCATATACGCAGTATTTT. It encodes CASSPRQGAYTQYF.